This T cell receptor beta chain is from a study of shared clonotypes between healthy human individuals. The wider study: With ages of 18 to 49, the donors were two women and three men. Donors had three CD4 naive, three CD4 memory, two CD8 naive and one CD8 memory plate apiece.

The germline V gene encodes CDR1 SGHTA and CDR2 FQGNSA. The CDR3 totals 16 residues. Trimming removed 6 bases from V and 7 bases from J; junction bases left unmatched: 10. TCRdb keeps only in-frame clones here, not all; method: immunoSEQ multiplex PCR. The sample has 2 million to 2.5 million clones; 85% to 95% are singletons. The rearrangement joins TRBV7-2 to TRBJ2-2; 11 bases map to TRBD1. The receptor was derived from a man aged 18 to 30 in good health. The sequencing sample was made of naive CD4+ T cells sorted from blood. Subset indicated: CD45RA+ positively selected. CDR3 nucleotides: TGTGCCAGCAGTCCTACCGGGACAGGGGGAGGCGGGGAGCTGTTTTTT. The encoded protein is CASSPTGTGGGGELFF.